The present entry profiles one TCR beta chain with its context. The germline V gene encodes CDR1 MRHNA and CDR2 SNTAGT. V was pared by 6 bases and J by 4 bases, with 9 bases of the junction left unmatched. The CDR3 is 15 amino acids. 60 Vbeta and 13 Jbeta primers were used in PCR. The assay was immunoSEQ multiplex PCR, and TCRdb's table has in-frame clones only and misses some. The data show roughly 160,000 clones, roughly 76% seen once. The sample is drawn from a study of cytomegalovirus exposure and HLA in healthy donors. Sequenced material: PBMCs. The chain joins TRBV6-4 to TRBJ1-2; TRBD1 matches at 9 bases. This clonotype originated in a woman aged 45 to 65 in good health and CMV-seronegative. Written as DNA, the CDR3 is TGTGCCAGCAGCCCCACAGGGGGCTTCGGCTATGGCTACACCTTC. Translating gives CASSPTGGFGYGYTF.